This passage covers 7 T cell receptor beta chains from one sample sequenced in a study of T cells in Graves' hyperthyroidism and ophthalmopathy. RNA transcripts served as the template for amplifying TCR beta CDR3 regions. HTBI primers were employed in a first-round RT-PCR of the TCR CDR3. TCRdb ran MiXCR on the multiplex PCR reads and lists one entry per CDR3 protein. The data hold about 560,000 distinct CDR3 sequences, with less than 20% observed a single time. What was sequenced was blood. The source is a woman aged 25 to 39 with Graves' hyperthyroidism.

The table lists this clonotype with many counts. The rearrangement uses TRBV12-5 and TRBJ2-7; D call uncertain. This CDR3 has 12 amino acids. The germline V gene encodes CDR1 LGHNT and CDR2 FRNRAP. The V and J ends lost 5 bases and 6 bases respectively, with 11 bases between them. The DNA of the CDR3 is TGTGCTAGTGGTCCGACGATTGTCGAGCAGTACTTC. It translates to CASGPTIVEQYF.

This clonotype has a count of ten or more. The chain combines TRBV2 with TRBJ1-1; 7 nucleotides line up with TRBD1. This CDR3 is built from 14 residues. Germline-derived CDR1 and CDR2 are SNHLY and FYNNEI. V shed 2 bases and J 4 bases; nucleotides not matched to a gene: 4. The CDR3 DNA is TGTGCCAGCAGTGAACAGGGGGGGAGCACTGAAGCTTTCTTT. This codes for CASSEQGGSTEAFF.

The rearrangement uses TRBV6-1 and TRBJ1-1; D is unresolved. CDR1 and CDR2 (germline): MNHNS, SASEGT. The length of the CDR3 is 15 residues. V lost 5 bases to trimming and J lost 4 bases, with 17 bases between them. CDR3 DNA: TGTGCCAGCAGTCCTGGACTCCCCGGTTTCACTGAAGCTTTCTTT. As protein: CASSPGLPGFTEAFF.

This clonotype has ten or more counts. The rearrangement joins TRBV29-1 to TRBJ2-7; D is perhaps TRBD1 or TRBD2 (5 bases each). The V and J ends lost 6 bases and 6 bases respectively, with 15 bases between them. This CDR3 has 12 residues. Germline V gene lookup returns CDR1 SQVTM and CDR2 ANQGSEA. The CDR3 sequence: CSVGTDGGEQYF. CDR3 nucleotides: TGCAGCGTCGGGACGGACGGCGGCGAGCAGTACTTC.

This clonotype was detected many times. The chain couples TRBV30 to TRBJ2-1; the D call may be TRBD1 or TRBD2 (5 bases each). With 5 bases removed from V and 2 bases from J, the gap between germline ends came to 13 bases. Germline CDR1 and CDR2: GTSNPN and SVGIG (reference sequence). There are 14 residues in the CDR3. The CDR3 loop is CAWSPRDAYNEQFF. The CDR3 region has the DNA TGTGCCTGGTCGCCCCGGGACGCCTACAATGAGCAGTTCTTC.

V is TRBV6-1 and J is TRBJ2-1; TRBD1 matches 10 bases. CDR1 and CDR2 from the germline V gene are MNHNS and SASEGT. The CDR3 is 14 amino acids. V was pared by 5 bases and J by 7 bases, with 5 bases of the junction left unmatched. CDR3 loop: CASSSGQGRNEQFF. CDR3 in DNA: TGTGCCAGCAGTTCGGGACAGGGGAGGAATGAGCAGTTCTTC.

The table lists this clonotype with a few counts. This chain joins TRBV11-1 and TRBJ2-3, with D unclear. The CDR3 runs 14 residues. Looked up from germline, CDR1 is SGHAT and CDR2 is FQDESV (reference sequence). The V gene lost 1 base and the J gene lost 7 bases, with 12 bases spanning the gap. CDR3 coding DNA: TGTGCCAGCAGCTTAGAACAGTCCTGGAATACGCAGTATTTT. Translated, it gives CASSLEQSWNTQYF.